This T cell receptor (beta chain) was identified during a study of blood T cell repertoires in COVID-19. Study-level information: Sources were T cells, B-cell-depleted T cells, or PBMCs; the material itself was cDNA or gDNA.

The data were produced by immunoSEQ multiplex PCR, yet TCRdb's version contains in-frame clones alone and is incomplete. The sample consists of around 110,000 clones, almost 85% of them appearing once. The CDR3 consists of 12 residues. Germline V gene data show CDR1 as MNHEY and CDR2 as SVGAGI. V dropped 8 bases and J dropped 4 bases, with 11 bases sitting between them. The receptor comes from a man between 65 and 85 years old with active or convalescent COVID-19. Input material: peripheral blood. The gene calls are TRBV6-5 and TRBJ1-2, with D possibly TRBD1 on 6 matching bases. The CDR3 nucleotides are TGTGCCAGCTACAGGGACGTCTATGGCTACACCTTC. Translated, it gives CASYRDVYGYTF.